This TCR beta chain is drawn from a study of OX40 agonist ivuxolimab in advanced cancers. Study information: Hepatocellular carcinoma, melanoma, renal cell or head and neck cancer affected the dose-escalation patients. General study findings and limits: At doses 0.1 to 3.0 mg/kg, CD4+ and CD8+ clones expanded.

The data were produced by immunoSEQ multiplex PCR, yet TCRdb's version contains in-frame clones alone and is incomplete. Counted here are about 64,000 clones, about 85% occurring once; the ten biggest clones make up about 0.7%. A word on this clone: Antigen specificity is unknown.

From germline, CDR1 is KGHSH and CDR2 LQKENI. The CDR3 length is 13 residues. With V trimmed by 5 bases and J by 9 bases, 5 bases remained unmatched. The sample was CD4+ or CD8+ T cells sorted from blood, taken in a trial of the OX40 agonist ivuxolimab. This sequence was found in an adult with an advanced solid tumor such as melanoma, head and neck, liver or kidney cancer. V gene TRBV18 combines with J gene TRBJ1-5; 9 bases are shared with TRBD1. CDR3 residues: CASSAQGAGPQHF. The CDR3 DNA follows: TGTGCCAGCTCAGCACAGGGGGCTGGGCCCCAGCATTTT.